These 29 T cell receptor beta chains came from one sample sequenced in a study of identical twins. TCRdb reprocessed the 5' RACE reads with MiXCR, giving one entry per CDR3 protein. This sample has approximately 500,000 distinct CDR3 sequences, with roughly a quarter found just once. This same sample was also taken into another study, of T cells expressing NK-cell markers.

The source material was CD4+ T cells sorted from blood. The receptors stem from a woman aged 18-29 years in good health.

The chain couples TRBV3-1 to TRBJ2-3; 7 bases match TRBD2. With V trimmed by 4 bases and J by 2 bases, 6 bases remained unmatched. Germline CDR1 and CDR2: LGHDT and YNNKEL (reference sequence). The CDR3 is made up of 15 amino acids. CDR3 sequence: CASSPRRGNTDTQYF. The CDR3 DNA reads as TGTGCCAGCAGCCCACGGCGGGGGAACACAGATACGCAGTATTTT.

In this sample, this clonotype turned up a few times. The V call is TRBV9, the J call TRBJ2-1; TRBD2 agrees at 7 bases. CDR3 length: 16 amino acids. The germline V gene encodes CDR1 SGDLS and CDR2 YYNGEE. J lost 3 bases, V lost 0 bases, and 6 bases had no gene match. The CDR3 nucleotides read TGTGCCAGCAGCGTAGGAGGGCTAGCGGTCTACAATGAGCAGTTCTTC. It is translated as CASSVGGLAVYNEQFF. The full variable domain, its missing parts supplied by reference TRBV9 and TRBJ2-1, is DSGVTQTPKHLITATGQRVTLRCSPRSGDLSVYWYQQSLDQGLQFLIQYYNGEERAKGNILERFSAQQFPDLHSELNLSSLELGDSALYFCASSVGGLAVYNEQFFGPGTRLTVL.

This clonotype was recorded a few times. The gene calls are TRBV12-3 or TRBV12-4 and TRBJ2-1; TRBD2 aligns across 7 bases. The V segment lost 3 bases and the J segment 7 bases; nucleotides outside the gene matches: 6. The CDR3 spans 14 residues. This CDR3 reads CASSFGRLGNEQFF. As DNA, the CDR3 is TGTGCCAGCAGTTTCGGGAGGCTGGGGAATGAGCAGTTCTTC.

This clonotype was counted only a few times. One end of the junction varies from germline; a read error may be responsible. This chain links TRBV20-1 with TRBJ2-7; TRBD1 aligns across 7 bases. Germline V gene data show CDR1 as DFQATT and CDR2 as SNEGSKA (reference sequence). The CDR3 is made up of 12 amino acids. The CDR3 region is CSGRQGLYEQYF. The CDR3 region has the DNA TGCAGTGGTAGACAGGGCTTGTACGAGCAGTACTTC.

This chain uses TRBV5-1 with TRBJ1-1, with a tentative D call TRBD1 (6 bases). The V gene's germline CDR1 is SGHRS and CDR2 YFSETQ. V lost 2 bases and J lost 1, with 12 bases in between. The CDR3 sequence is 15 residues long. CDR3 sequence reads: CASSLGGPGNTEAFF. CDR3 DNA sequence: TGCGCCAGCAGCTTAGGGGGGCCCGGGAACACTGAAGCTTTCTTT.

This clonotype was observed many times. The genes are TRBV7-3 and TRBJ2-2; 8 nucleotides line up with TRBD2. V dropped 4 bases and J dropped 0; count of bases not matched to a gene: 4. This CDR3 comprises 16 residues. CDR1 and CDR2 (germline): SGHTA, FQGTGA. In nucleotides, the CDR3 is TGTGCCAGCAGCTCCAGCGGGGGCTCGAACACCGGGGAGCTGTTTTTT. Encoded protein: CASSSSGGSNTGELFF.

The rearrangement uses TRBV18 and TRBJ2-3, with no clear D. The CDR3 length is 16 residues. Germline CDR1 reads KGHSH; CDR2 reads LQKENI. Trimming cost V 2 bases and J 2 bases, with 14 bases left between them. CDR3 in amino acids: CASSPTTDGYTDTQYF. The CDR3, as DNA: TGTGCCAGCTCACCAACTACGGACGGATACACAGATACGCAGTATTTT.

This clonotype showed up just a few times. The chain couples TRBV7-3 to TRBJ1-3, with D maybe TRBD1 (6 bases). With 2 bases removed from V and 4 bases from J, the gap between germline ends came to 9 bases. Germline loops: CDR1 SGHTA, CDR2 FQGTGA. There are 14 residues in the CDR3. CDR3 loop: CASSLGGHGNTIYF. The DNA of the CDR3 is TGTGCCAGCAGCTTAGGGGGACACGGAAACACCATATATTTT. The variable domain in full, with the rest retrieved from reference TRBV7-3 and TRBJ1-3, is GAGVSQTPSNKVTEKGKYVELRCDPISGHTALYWYRQSLGQGPEFLIYFQGTGAADDSGLPNDRFFAVRPEGSVSTLKIQRTERGDSAVYLCASSLGGHGNTIYFGEGSWLTVV.

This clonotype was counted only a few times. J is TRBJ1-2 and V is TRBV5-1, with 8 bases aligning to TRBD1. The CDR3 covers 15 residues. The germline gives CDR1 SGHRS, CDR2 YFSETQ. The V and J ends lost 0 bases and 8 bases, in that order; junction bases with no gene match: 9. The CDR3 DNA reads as TGCGCCAGCAGCTTGGAGCTCGGGACAGGCCAAGGCTACACCTTC. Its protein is CASSLELGTGQGYTF.

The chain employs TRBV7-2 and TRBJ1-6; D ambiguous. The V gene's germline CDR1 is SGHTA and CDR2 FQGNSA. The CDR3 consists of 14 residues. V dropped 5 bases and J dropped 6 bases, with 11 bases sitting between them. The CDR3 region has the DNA TGTGCCAGCAGCCATGCGGGCAGTAATTCACCCCTCCACTTT. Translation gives CASSHAGSNSPLHF. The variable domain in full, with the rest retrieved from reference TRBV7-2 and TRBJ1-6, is GAGVSQSPSNKVTEKGKDVELRCDPISGHTALYWYRQSLGQGLEFLIYFQGNSAPDKSGLPSDRFSAERTGGSVSTLTIQRTQQEDSAVYLCASSHAGSNSPLHFGNGTRLTVT.

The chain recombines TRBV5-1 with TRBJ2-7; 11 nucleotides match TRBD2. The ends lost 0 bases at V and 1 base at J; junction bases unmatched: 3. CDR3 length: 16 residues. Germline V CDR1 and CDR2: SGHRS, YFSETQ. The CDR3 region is CASSLATSGGSYEQYF. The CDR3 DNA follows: TGCGCCAGCAGCTTGGCCACTAGCGGGGGTTCCTACGAGCAGTACTTC.

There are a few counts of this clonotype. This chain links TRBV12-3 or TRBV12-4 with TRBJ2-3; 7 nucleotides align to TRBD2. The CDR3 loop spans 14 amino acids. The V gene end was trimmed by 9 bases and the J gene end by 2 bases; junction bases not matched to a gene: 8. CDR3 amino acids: CASFRRGNTDTQYF. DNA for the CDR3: TGTGCCAGTTTCCGGCGGGGGAACACAGATACGCAGTATTTT.

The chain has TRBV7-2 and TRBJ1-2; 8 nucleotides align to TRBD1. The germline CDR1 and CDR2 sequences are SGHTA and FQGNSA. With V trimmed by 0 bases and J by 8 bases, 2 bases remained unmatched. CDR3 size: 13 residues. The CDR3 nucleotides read TGTGCCAGCAGCTTAGCGCCAGGGGGCGGCTACACCTTC. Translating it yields CASSLAPGGGYTF.

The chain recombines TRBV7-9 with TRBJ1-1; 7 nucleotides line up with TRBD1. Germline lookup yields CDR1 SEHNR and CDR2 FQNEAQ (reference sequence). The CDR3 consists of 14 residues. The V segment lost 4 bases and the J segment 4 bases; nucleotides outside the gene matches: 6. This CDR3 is CASSSRTGPTEAFF. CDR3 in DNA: TGTGCCAGCAGCTCCCGGACAGGTCCCACTGAAGCTTTCTTT.

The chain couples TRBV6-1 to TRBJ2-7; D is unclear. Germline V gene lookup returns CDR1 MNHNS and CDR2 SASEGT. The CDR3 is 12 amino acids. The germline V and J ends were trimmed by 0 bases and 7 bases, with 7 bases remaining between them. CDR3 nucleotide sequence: TGTGCCAGCAGTGAAGCGTGGCAGGAGCAGTACTTC. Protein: CASSEAWQEQYF.

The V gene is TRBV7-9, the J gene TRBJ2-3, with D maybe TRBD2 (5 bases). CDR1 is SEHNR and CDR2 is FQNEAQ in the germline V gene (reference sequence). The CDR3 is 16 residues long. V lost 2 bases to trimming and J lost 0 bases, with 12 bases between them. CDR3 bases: TGTGCCAGCAGCTTAAGGACTGTAGTTAGCACAGATACGCAGTATTTT. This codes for CASSLRTVVSTDTQYF.

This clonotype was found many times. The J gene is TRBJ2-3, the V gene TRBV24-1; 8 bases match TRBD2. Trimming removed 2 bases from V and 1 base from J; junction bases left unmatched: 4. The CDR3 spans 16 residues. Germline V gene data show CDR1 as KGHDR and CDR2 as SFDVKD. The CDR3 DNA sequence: TGTGCCACCAGTGATTCGGCAGCGGGAGGCACAGATACGCAGTATTTT. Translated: CATSDSAAGGTDTQYF.

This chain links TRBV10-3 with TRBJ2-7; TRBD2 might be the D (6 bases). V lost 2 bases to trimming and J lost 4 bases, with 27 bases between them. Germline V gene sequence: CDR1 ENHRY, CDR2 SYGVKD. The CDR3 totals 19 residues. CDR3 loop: CAISESAGIGSYRVYEQYF. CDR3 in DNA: TGTGCCATCAGTGAGAGTGCGGGGATTGGTTCATATCGGGTGTACGAGCAGTACTTC.

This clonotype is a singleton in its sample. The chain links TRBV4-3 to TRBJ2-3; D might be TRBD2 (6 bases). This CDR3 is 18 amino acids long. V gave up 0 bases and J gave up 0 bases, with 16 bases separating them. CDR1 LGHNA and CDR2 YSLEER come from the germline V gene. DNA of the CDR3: TGCGCCAGCAGCCAAGATCGCCGGCTAGCGCATAGCACAGATACGCAGTATTTT. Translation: CASSQDRRLAHSTDTQYF.

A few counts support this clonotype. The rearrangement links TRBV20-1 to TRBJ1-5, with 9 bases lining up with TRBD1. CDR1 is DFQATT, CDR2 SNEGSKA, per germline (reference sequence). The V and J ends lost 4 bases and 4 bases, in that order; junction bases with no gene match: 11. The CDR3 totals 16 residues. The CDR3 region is CSATGQGVSGNQPQHF. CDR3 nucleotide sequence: TGCAGTGCTACGGGACAGGGAGTAAGCGGGAATCAGCCCCAGCATTTT.

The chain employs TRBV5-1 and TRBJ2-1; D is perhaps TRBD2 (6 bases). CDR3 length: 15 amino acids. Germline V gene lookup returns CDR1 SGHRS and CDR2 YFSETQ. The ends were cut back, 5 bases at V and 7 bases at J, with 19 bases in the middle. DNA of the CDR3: TGCGCCAGCAGTGTAACCGGGACTTTCAGGAATGAGCAGTTCTTC. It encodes CASSVTGTFRNEQFF. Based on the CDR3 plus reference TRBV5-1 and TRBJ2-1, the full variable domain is KAGVTQTPRYLIKTRGQQVTLSCSPISGHRSVSWYQQTPGQGLQFLFEYFSETQRNKGNFPGRFSGRQFSNSRSEMNVSTLELGDSALYLCASSVTGTFRNEQFFGPGTRLTVL.

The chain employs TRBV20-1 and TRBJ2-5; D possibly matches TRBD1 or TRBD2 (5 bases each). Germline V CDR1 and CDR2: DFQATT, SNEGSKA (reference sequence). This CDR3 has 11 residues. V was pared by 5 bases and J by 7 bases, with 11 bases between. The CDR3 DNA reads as TGCAGTGCTGGGGGTAAAGGGACCCAGTACTTC. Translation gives CSAGGKGTQYF.

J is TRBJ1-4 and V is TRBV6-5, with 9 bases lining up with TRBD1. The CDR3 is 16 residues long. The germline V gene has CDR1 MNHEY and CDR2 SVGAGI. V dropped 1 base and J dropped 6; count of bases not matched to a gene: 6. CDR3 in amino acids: CASSYFPGQGYEKLFF. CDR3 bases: TGTGCCAGCAGTTACTTCCCGGGACAGGGTTATGAAAAACTGTTTTTT.

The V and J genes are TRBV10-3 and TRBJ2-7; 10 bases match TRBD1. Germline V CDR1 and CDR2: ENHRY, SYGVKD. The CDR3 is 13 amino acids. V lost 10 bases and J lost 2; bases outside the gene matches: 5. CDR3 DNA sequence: TGTGCCACTACGGGACAGGGGACCTACGAGCAGTACTTC. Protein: CATTGQGTYEQYF.

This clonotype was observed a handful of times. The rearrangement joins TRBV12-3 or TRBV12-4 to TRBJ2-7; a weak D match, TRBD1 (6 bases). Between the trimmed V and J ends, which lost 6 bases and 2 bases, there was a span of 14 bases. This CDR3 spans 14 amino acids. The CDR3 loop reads CASSQDRPPYEQYF. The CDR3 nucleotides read TGTGCCAGCAGCCAGGACAGACCCCCCTACGAGCAGTACTTC.

In DNA, the CDR3 is TGCGCCAGCAGCCCAATAAGGGGGGGAACCGGGGAGCTGTTTTTT. Amino acids: CASSPIRGGTGELFF. V usage is TRBV4-1 and J usage is TRBJ2-2; D might be TRBD2 (7 bases). The V end lost 4 bases, the J end lost 5 bases, and 14 bases lay between the germline ends. The CDR3 consists of 15 residues. Germline lookup yields CDR1 MGHRA and CDR2 YSYEKL.

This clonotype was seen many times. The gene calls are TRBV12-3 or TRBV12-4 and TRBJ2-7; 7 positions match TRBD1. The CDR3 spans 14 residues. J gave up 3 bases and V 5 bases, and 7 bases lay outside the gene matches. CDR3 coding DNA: TGTGCCAGCAGTCTACAGGGGACAGTCTACGAGCAGTACTTC. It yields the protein CASSLQGTVYEQYF.

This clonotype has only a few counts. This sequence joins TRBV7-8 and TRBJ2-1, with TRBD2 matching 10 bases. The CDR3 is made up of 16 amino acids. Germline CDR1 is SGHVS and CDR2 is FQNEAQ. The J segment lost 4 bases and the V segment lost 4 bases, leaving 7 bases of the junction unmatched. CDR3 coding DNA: TGTGCCAGCAGCTACCGTGCTAGCGGGGGATACAATGAGCAGTTCTTC. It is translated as CASSYRASGGYNEQFF.

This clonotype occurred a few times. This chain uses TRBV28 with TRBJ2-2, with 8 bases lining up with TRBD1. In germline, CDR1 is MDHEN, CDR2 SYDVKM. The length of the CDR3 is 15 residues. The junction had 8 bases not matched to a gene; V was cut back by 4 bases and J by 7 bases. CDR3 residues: CASSSRRGRDGELFF. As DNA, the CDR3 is TGTGCCAGCAGTTCGCGCAGGGGGCGAGACGGGGAGCTGTTTTTT. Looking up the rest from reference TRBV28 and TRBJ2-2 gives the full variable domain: DVKVTQSSRYLVKRTGEKVFLECVQDMDHENMFWYRQDPGLGLRLIYFSYDVKMKEKGDIPEGYSVSREKKERFSLILESASTNQTSMYLCASSSRRGRDGELFFGEGSRLTVL.